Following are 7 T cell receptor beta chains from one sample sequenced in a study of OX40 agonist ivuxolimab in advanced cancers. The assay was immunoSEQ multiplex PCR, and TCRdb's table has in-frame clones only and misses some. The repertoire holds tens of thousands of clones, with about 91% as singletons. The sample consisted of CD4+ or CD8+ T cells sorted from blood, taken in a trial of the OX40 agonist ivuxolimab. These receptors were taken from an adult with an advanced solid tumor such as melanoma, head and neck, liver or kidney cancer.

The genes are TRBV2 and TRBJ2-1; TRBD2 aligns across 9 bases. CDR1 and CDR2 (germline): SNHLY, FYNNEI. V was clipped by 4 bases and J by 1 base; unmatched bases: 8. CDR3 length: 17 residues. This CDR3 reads CASSGGPLAGSYNEQFF. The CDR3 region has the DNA TGTGCCAGCAGTGGGGGGCCTCTAGCGGGGTCCTACAATGAGCAGTTCTTC.

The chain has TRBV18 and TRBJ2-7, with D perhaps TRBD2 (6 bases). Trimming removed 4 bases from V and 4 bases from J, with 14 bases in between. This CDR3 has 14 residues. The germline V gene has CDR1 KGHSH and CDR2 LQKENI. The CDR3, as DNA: TGTGCCAGCTCACGGGAAGGGACTTCTTACGAGCAGTACTTC. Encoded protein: CASSREGTSYEQYF. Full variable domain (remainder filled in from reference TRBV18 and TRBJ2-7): NAGVMQNPRHLVRRRGQEARLRCSPMKGHSHVYWYRQLPEEGLKFMVYLQKENIIDESGMPKERFSAEFPKEGPSILRIQQVVRGDSAAYFCASSREGTSYEQYFGPGTRLTVT.

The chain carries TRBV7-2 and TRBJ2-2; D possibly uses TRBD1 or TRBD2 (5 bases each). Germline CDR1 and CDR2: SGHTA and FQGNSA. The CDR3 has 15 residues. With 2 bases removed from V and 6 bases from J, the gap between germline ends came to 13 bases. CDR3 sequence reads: CASSLIGTAPGELFF. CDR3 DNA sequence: TGTGCCAGCAGCTTAATCGGGACGGCTCCCGGGGAGCTGTTTTTT.

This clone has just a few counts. CDR3 DNA: TGCAGCGTTGGGGGGGAGGCAGATTCGGGGTTCAATCAGCCCCAGCATTTT. This gives the protein CSVGGEADSGFNQPQHF. The chain carries TRBV29-1 and TRBJ1-5; D perhaps matches TRBD1 (5 bases). Germline V gene sequence: CDR1 SQVTM, CDR2 ANQGSEA. V lost 4 bases to trimming and J lost 3 bases, with 22 bases between them. The CDR3 has 17 residues.

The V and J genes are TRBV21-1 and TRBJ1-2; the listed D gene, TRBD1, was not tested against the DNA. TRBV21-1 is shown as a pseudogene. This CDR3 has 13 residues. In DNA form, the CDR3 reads TGTGCCAGCTGCACTTTTCGACAGGGGGGCTACACCTTC. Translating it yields CASCTFRQGGYTF.

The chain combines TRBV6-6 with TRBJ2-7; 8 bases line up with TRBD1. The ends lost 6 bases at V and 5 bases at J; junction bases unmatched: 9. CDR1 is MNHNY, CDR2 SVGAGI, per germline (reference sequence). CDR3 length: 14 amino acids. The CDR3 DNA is TGTGCCAGCAGACGACCGGACAGGGCCCACGAGCAGTACTTC. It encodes CASRRPDRAHEQYF.

CDR3 nucleotides: TGTGCCAGCATCAGGCGGGATATCACAGATACGCAGTATTTT. It codes for CASIRRDITDTQYF. The V gene is TRBV2, the J gene TRBJ2-3; TRBD2 is a possible D gene (6 bases). The germline V gene has CDR1 SNHLY and CDR2 FYNNEI. Trimming removed 7 bases at V and 2 bases at J, with 13 bases between. CDR3 length: 14 amino acids.